This is a list of T cell receptor beta chains from one sample in a study of T cells in Graves' hyperthyroidism and ophthalmopathy. One entry per CDR3 protein, called by TCRdb with MiXCR from the multiplex PCR reads. The sample includes roughly 280,000 distinct CDR3 sequences, about 20% seen only once; the top ten take around 62%. The sequenced sample was blood. These receptors all stem from a young man with Graves' ophthalmopathy. Both conserved end residues are part of each CDR3. The order of the fields is clone size, D gene, V gene, J gene, CDR3 protein, CDR3 DNA. D genes are given only for firm matches. Size is stated for part of the rows, as once, few or many counts, or as a class when the clone is expanded.

abundance: many
d_gene: .
v_gene: TRBV28
j_gene: TRBJ2-5
CDR3aa: CASTDTDSVSYF
CDR3nt: TGTGCCAGCACCGATACGGATTCGGTCTCGTACTTC

abundance: many
d_gene: .
v_gene: TRBV28
j_gene: TRBJ1-3
CDR3aa: CASSRGGRRLGNTIYF
CDR3nt: TGTGCCAGCAGCCGCGGTGGACGGCGACTTGGAAACACCATATATTTT

abundance: many
d_gene: TRBD2
v_gene: TRBV29-1
j_gene: TRBJ2-5
CDR3aa: CSVDRGRRETQYF
CDR3nt: TGCAGCGTTGATCGCGGGAGGCGAGAGACCCAGTACTTC

abundance: .
d_gene: .
v_gene: TRBV30
j_gene: TRBJ2-1
CDR3aa: CAWSGERGQFNEQFF
CDR3nt: TGTGCCTGGAGCGGAGAGCGTGGACAGTTTAATGAGCAGTTCTTC

abundance: .
d_gene: TRBD2
v_gene: TRBV28
j_gene: TRBJ2-1
CDR3aa: CASSEGGSRANEQFF
CDR3nt: TGTGCCAGCAGTGAGGGCGGGAGCCGGGCTAATGAGCAGTTCTTC

abundance: few
d_gene: TRBD2
v_gene: TRBV4-1
j_gene: TRBJ2-7
CDR3aa: CASSQGGLAGRFPFYEQYF
CDR3nt: TGCGCCAGCAGCCAAGGGGGACTAGCGGGACGGTTCCCCTTTTACGAGCAGTACTTC

abundance: many
d_gene: .
v_gene: TRBV3-1
j_gene: TRBJ1-1
CDR3aa: CASSQSATEAFF
CDR3nt: TGTGCCAGCAGCCAGAGCGCAACTGAAGCTTTCTTT

abundance: .
d_gene: .
v_gene: TRBV10-3
j_gene: TRBJ1-1
CDR3aa: CALSEGDHTEAFF
CDR3nt: TGTGCCCTATCAGAGGGGGACCACACTGAAGCTTTCTTT

abundance: .
d_gene: TRBD1
v_gene: TRBV4-1
j_gene: TRBJ2-1
CDR3aa: CASSQTTGTGGYEQFF
CDR3nt: TGCGCCAGCAGCCAAACGACCGGGACAGGGGGATATGAGCAGTTCTTC

abundance: few
d_gene: TRBD1
v_gene: TRBV11-3
j_gene: TRBJ2-5
CDR3aa: CASSRRDRVFQETQYF
CDR3nt: TGTGCCAGCAGCCGTAGGGACAGGGTTTTCCAAGAGACCCAGTACTTC

abundance: few
d_gene: .
v_gene: TRBV18
j_gene: TRBJ2-5
CDR3aa: CASSPPGTVQETQYF
CDR3nt: TGTGCCAGCTCACCCCCTGGGACGGTACAAGAGACCCAGTACTTC

abundance: .
d_gene: .
v_gene: TRBV25-1
j_gene: TRBJ1-2
CDR3aa: CASSERWGSGYTF
CDR3nt: TGTGCCAGCAGTGAAAGGTGGGGTAGTGGCTACACCTTC

abundance: many
d_gene: TRBD1
v_gene: TRBV10-2
j_gene: TRBJ2-7
CDR3aa: CASVETGSYEQYF
CDR3nt: TGCGCCAGCGTTGAGACAGGGTCCTACGAGCAGTACTTC

abundance: many
d_gene: TRBD1
v_gene: TRBV6-1
j_gene: TRBJ2-7
CDR3aa: CASNSGLARGGTPGQGNYEQYF
CDR3nt: TGTGCCAGCAACTCCGGTCTTGCGCGCGGCGGAACACCGGGACAGGGAAACTACGAGCAGTACTTC

abundance: many
d_gene: .
v_gene: TRBV28
j_gene: TRBJ2-1
CDR3aa: CASSSTGTHSYNEQFF
CDR3nt: TGTGCCAGCAGTTCAACAGGCACCCACTCCTACAATGAGCAGTTCTTC

abundance: few
d_gene: TRBD1
v_gene: TRBV5-1
j_gene: TRBJ2-6
CDR3aa: CASSYLGTGKGGPGANVLTF
CDR3nt: TGCGCCAGCAGCTACCTAGGGACAGGGAAAGGGGGCCCTGGGGCCAACGTCCTGACTTTC

abundance: many
d_gene: TRBD2
v_gene: TRBV15
j_gene: TRBJ2-1
CDR3aa: CATSSTSGRVNEQFF
CDR3nt: TGTGCCACCAGCAGCACTAGCGGGAGGGTCAATGAGCAGTTCTTC

abundance: .
d_gene: TRBD1
v_gene: TRBV20-1
j_gene: TRBJ1-2
CDR3aa: CSAYLTGDYGYTF
CDR3nt: TGCAGTGCTTATCTAACAGGGGACTATGGCTACACCTTC

abundance: few
d_gene: .
v_gene: TRBV28
j_gene: TRBJ2-7
CDR3aa: CASRGGVGLDEQYF
CDR3nt: TGTGCCAGCAGGGGCGGGGTAGGTCTAGACGAGCAGTACTTC

abundance: few
d_gene: .
v_gene: TRBV5-1
j_gene: TRBJ2-5
CDR3aa: CASSPDSTQETQYF
CDR3nt: TGCGCCAGCAGCCCCGACAGCACCCAAGAGACCCAGTACTTC

abundance: few
d_gene: TRBD1
v_gene: TRBV3-1
j_gene: TRBJ2-7
CDR3aa: CASKGQSYEQYF
CDR3nt: TGTGCCAGCAAGGGACAGTCCTACGAGCAGTACTTC

abundance: .
d_gene: .
v_gene: TRBV3-1
j_gene: TRBJ2-1
CDR3aa: CASSPTDYNGNEQFF
CDR3nt: TGTGCCAGCAGCCCCACGGACTATAACGGGAATGAGCAGTTCTTC

abundance: many
d_gene: TRBD1
v_gene: TRBV28
j_gene: TRBJ1-1
CDR3aa: CASSFRQGNTEAFF
CDR3nt: TGTGCCAGCAGTTTCAGACAGGGAAACACTGAAGCTTTCTTT

abundance: many
d_gene: .
v_gene: TRBV5-6
j_gene: TRBJ2-3
CDR3aa: CASSLDWSTDTQYF
CDR3nt: TGTGCCAGCAGCCTGGACTGGAGCACAGATACGCAGTATTTT

abundance: few
d_gene: TRBD2
v_gene: TRBV28
j_gene: TRBJ2-2
CDR3aa: CASSLWFAGGAPGELFF
CDR3nt: TGTGCCAGCAGTTTATGGTTTGCGGGGGGCGCCCCCGGGGAGCTGTTTTTT

abundance: .
d_gene: .
v_gene: TRBV7-3
j_gene: TRBJ2-3
CDR3aa: CASSLMGTGDTQYF
CDR3nt: TGTGCCAGCAGCTTAATGGGGACGGGAGATACGCAGTATTTT

abundance: .
d_gene: .
v_gene: TRBV7-2
j_gene: TRBJ1-2
CDR3aa: CASSLDLGEGYTF
CDR3nt: TGTGCCAGCAGCCTAGATCTTGGTGAGGGCTACACCTTC